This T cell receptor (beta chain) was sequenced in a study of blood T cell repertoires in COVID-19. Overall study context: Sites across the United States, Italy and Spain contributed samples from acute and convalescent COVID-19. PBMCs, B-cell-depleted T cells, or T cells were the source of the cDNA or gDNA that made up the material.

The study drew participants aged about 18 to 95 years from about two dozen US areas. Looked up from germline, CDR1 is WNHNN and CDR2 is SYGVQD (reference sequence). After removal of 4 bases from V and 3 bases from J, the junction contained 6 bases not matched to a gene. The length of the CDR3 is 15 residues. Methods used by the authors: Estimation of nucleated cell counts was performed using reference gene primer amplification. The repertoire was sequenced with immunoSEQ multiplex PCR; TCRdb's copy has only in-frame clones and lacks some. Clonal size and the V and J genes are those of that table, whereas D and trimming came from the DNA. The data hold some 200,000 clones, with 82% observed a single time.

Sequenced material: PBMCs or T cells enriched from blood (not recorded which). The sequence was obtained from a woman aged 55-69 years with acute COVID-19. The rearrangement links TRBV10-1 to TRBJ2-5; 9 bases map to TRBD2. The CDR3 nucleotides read TGCGCCAGCAGTGGGGCAGCGGGGGGTGAAGAGACCCAGTACTTC. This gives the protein CASSGAAGGEETQYF.